This T cell receptor (beta chain) came from a study of CD8+CD57+ T cells in acquired aplastic anemia. Study findings and constraints: Sharing between patients and controls was observed for about 27 CD8+ CDR3 sequences.

V was cut by 0 bases and J by 4 bases, with 9 bases left in between. Per the germline V gene, CDR1 is SGDLS and CDR2 is YYNGEE. The CDR3 runs 14 residues. Comment on this clonotype: Its antigen remains unknown.

TCR beta VDJ and CDR3 profiling used genomic DNA as template. Using its own MiXCR run on the reads, TCRdb lists one record per CDR3 protein. This table has 250,000 to 300,000 distinct CDR3 sequences, 56% appearing once. This chain connects TRBV9 to TRBJ2-3; D remains ambiguous. The sample was sorted CD4+, CD8+, or CD8+CD57+ T cells (not recorded which) from PBMCs. This TCR came from a human donor with severe aplastic anemia or a healthy control (not recorded which). This chain's CDR3 is CASSVGTAADTQYF. CDR3 nucleotides: TGTGCCAGCAGCGTAGGGACGGCCGCAGATACGCAGTATTTT.